These 20 T cell receptor beta chains were sequenced from one sample in a study of cytotoxic CD8 clonotypes in ibrutinib-treated CLL (dated by TCRdb to about 2021). Libraries were made using the immunoSEQ multiplex PCR assay. TCRdb retrieved this table from immuneACCESS and kept in-frame rearrangements only. Not all clones are present; in checked studies, unresolved V genes account for under half, and no reason is known for the remainder. A total of some 170,000 clones appear in this sample, 88% of them only once. The ten largest make up 3% of the sample. What the time point label conveys for this sample: progressive disease on ibrutinib. The starting material was PBMCs, obtained at disease progression, from a patient treated with ibrutinib. Receptor source: a human donor with chronic lymphocytic leukemia.

The chain recombines TRBV4-3 with TRBJ1-2, with D unclear. The CDR3 loop spans 15 amino acids. Germline CDR1 and CDR2: LGHNA and YSLEER. The V end was cut by 3 bases, the J end by 0 bases, with 11 bases between. Written as DNA, the CDR3 is TGCGCCAGCAGCCAGGGTAGAGAACCTAACTATGGCTACACCTTC. Amino acids: CASSQGREPNYGYTF.

In this sample, this clone turned up once. V usage is TRBV25-1 and J usage is TRBJ1-5; D gene unclear. CDR1 is MGHDK and CDR2 is SYGVNS in the germline V gene. The CDR3 sequence is 15 residues long. V gave up 3 bases and J gave up 3 bases, with 12 bases separating them. The CDR3 protein is CASSDGGWNNQPQHF. The DNA for the CDR3 is TGTGCCAGCAGTGATGGAGGGTGGAACAATCAGCCCCAGCATTTT.

This chain uses TRBV28 with TRBJ2-5, with 8 positions matching TRBD2. Germline lookup yields CDR1 MDHEN and CDR2 SYDVKM. The CDR3 is 16 amino acids. Unmatched junction bases numbered 8, after V lost 2 bases and J lost 3 bases. CDR3 in amino acids: CASSLGEREIEETQYF. CDR3 sequence (DNA): TGTGCCAGCAGTTTAGGTGAGCGGGAGATTGAAGAGACCCAGTACTTC.

The gene calls are TRBV7-2 and TRBJ2-1; TRBD2 aligns across 11 bases. CDR1 is SGHTA and CDR2 is FQGNSA in the germline V gene. The CDR3 has 15 amino acids. J lost 8 bases, V lost 2 bases, and 5 bases had no gene match. This CDR3 reads CASSLTASGGYEQFF. The CDR3 coding sequence is TGTGCCAGCAGCTTAACGGCTAGCGGGGGGTATGAGCAGTTCTTC.

This chain uses TRBV4-1 with TRBJ2-1; D is possibly TRBD1 or TRBD2 (6 bases each). CDR1 and CDR2 from the germline V gene are MGHRA and YSYEKL. The CDR3 has 14 amino acids. V was clipped by 10 bases and J by 6 bases, with 19 bases between them. The CDR3 sequence: CATSGGLASNEQFF. DNA of the CDR3: TGCGCCACCAGTGGGGGGCTAGCGTCCAATGAGCAGTTCTTC.

This clone was seen a single time. The rearrangement joins TRBV18 to TRBJ2-2; 13 bases match TRBD2. The CDR3 has 17 amino acids. The germline CDR1 and CDR2 sequences are KGHSH and LQKENI. The junction had 1 base not matched to a gene; V was cut back by 2 bases and J by 1 base. Written as DNA, the CDR3 is TGTGCCAGCTCACCAGGACTAGCGGGAGAGAACACCGGGGAGCTGTTTTTT. Translation: CASSPGLAGENTGELFF.

V and J are TRBV4-1 and TRBJ2-5; 12 nucleotides align to TRBD2. CDR3 length: 21 amino acids. The germline CDR1 and CDR2 sequences are MGHRA and YSYEKL. Trimming cost V 0 bases and J 0 bases; bases outside gene matches: 14. The CDR3 here is CASSQETSGRPPFRYQETQYF. Written as DNA, the CDR3 is TGCGCCAGCAGCCAAGAAACTAGCGGGAGGCCACCGTTTCGATACCAAGAGACCCAGTACTTC.

The chain has TRBV6-1 and TRBJ1-1, with D possibly TRBD1 on 6 matching bases. Germline V gives CDR1 MNHNS, CDR2 SASEGT. The CDR3 totals 13 residues. V was cut by 8 bases and J by 11 bases, with 21 bases left in between. The CDR3 reads CASLIGGAAEAFF. The DNA for the CDR3 is TGTGCCAGCCTTATAGGGGGGGCCGCGGAGGCTTTCTTT.

The V gene is TRBV15, the J gene TRBJ1-3; D is unresolved. The V end lost 3 bases, the J end lost 2 bases, and 20 bases lay between the germline ends. CDR3 length: 18 residues. Per germline, CDR1 LNHNV and CDR2 YYDKDF (reference sequence). This CDR3 reads CATSRRPLGSGTGNTIYF. In DNA, the CDR3 is TGTGCCACCAGCAGGCGTCCCCTCGGGAGCGGTACTGGAAACACCATATATTTT.

The sample holds one count of this clone. CDR3 nucleotide sequence: TGTGCCAGCAGTTTCGGGACAGGGGCTGAAGCTTTCTTT. Protein: CASSFGTGAEAFF. The chain employs TRBV27 and TRBJ1-1, with 10 bases lining up with TRBD1. The V and J ends lost 3 bases and 6 bases, in that order; junction bases with no gene match: 1. CDR1 and CDR2 from the germline V gene are MNHEY and SMNVEV (reference sequence). CDR3 length equals 13 residues.

The chain uses TRBV6-6 and TRBJ2-7; TRBD2 matches at 10 bases. Looked up from germline, CDR1 is MNHNY and CDR2 is SVGAGI (reference sequence). Losses at the gene ends were 8 bases for V and 5 bases for J; bases not matched to a gene: 6. The CDR3 has 13 residues. The CDR3, as DNA: TGTGCCAGCGTTAGACTAGCGGGTGACGAGCAGTACTTC. This translates into CASVRLAGDEQYF.

The V gene is TRBV18, the J gene TRBJ1-1, with D perhaps TRBD1 (6 bases). The CDR3 extends over 16 amino acids. In germline, CDR1 is KGHSH, CDR2 LQKENI. V shed 0 bases and J shed 11 bases, with 22 bases lying between them. The CDR3 sequence: CASSPPGIQGPLGAFF. The CDR3 DNA follows: TGTGCCAGCTCACCACCGGGAATACAGGGCCCCCTTGGCGCTTTCTTT.

The V and J genes are TRBV5-1 and TRBJ1-2; D gene uncertain. Trimming took off 0 bases at V and 4 bases at J, with 13 bases between the two ends. The CDR3 runs 15 residues. The germline CDR1 and CDR2 sequences are SGHRS and YFSETQ. CDR3 nucleotides: TGCGCCAGCAGCTTGGCCGGATCCGGAGGCTATGGCTACACCTTC. Translating it yields CASSLAGSGGYGYTF.

The chain recombines TRBV10-3 with TRBJ2-1, with 9 bases identical to TRBD1. Trimming at V came to 6 bases and at J to 0 bases, leaving 9 bases not matched to a gene. Germline V lookup: CDR1 ENHRY, CDR2 SYGVKD. The CDR3 loop spans 17 amino acids. Here the CDR3 reads CAISSRDRVHSYNEQFF. The CDR3 DNA follows: TGTGCCATCAGCAGCCGGGACAGGGTCCACTCCTACAATGAGCAGTTCTTC.

The chain has TRBV6-5 and TRBJ2-1; D possibly corresponds to TRBD2 (6 bases). The ends were cut back, 7 bases at V and 3 bases at J, with 16 bases in the middle. Germline V gene lookup returns CDR1 MNHEY and CDR2 SVGAGI. The CDR3 is made up of 15 amino acids. The DNA of the CDR3 is TGTGCCAGCAATTCCATCTGGCGGGACTACAATGAGCAGTTCTTC. Amino acids: CASNSIWRDYNEQFF.

The chain couples TRBV29-1 to TRBJ2-2, with 8 bases aligning to TRBD1. V dropped 3 bases and J dropped 5; count of bases not matched to a gene: 5. From germline, CDR1 is SQVTM and CDR2 ANQGSEA. The length of the CDR3 is 14 residues. The CDR3 region is CSVDYRGRTGELFF. CDR3 DNA sequence: TGCAGCGTTGATTACAGGGGGAGGACCGGGGAGCTGTTTTTT.

This clone occurred once. The V call is TRBV28, the J call TRBJ1-1; no clear D gene. The V end lost 5 bases, the J end lost 0 bases, and 10 bases lay between the germline ends. Germline V gene lookup returns CDR1 MDHEN and CDR2 SYDVKM. This CDR3 has 14 amino acids. CDR3 in DNA: TGTGCCAGCAGTGACCGGGTCATGAACACTGAAGCTTTCTTT. Translated, it gives CASSDRVMNTEAFF.

The J gene is TRBJ2-3, the V gene TRBV27; D is uncertain. The CDR3 is 16 residues long. CDR1 is MNHEY and CDR2 is SMNVEV in the germline V gene (reference sequence). V shed 1 base and J shed 0 bases, with 11 bases lying between them. This chain's CDR3 is CASSLYNLPSTDTQYF. The CDR3 region has the DNA TGTGCCAGCAGTTTATATAACTTACCTAGCACAGATACGCAGTATTTT.

This rearrangement joins TRBV7-2 to TRBJ2-5; 9 bases match TRBD2. CDR1 and CDR2 from the germline V gene are SGHTA and FQGNSA. Trimming removed 4 bases from V and 5 bases from J; junction bases left unmatched: 8. This CDR3 is 15 amino acids long. CDR3 protein: CASSYDSGSGETQYF. In DNA form, the CDR3 reads TGTGCCAGCAGCTATGATAGCGGGAGCGGGGAGACCCAGTACTTC.

This chain uses TRBV29-1 with TRBJ1-1; no reliable D call. This CDR3 has 12 residues. Germline assignment: CDR1 SQVTM and CDR2 ANQGSEA. Deletions cut 3 bases from V and 1 base from J, with 6 bases between. CDR3 sequence reads: CSVEEQNTEAFF. As DNA, the CDR3 is TGCAGCGTTGAGGAGCAGAACACTGAAGCTTTCTTT.